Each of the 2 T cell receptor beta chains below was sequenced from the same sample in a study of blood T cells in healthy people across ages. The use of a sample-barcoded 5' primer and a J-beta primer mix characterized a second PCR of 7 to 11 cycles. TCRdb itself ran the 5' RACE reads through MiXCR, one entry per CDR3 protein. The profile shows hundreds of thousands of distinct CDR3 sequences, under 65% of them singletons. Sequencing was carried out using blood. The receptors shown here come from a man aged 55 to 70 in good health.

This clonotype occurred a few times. The CDR3 here is CASSLGRVNRVHEQYF. CDR3 bases: TGTGCCAGCAGCTTAGGTAGGGTGAACAGGGTCCACGAGCAGTACTTC. The chain couples TRBV7-2 to TRBJ2-7; TRBD1 is a possible D gene (6 bases). The germline V and J ends were trimmed by 1 base and 5 bases, with 18 bases remaining between them. The length of the CDR3 is 16 residues. Germline V gives CDR1 SGHTA, CDR2 FQGNSA.

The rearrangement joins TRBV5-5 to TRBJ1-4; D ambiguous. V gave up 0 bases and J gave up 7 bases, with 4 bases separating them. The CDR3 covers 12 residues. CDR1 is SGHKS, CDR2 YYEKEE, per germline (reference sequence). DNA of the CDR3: TGTGCCAGCAGCTTGGCGGCTGAAAAACTGTTTTTT. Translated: CASSLAAEKLFF.